This is a list of T cell receptor beta chains from one sample in a study of T cells in tuberculosis. Using immunoSEQ multiplex PCR, the repertoire was profiled, and TCRdb retains in-frame clones only, with some absent. The sample lists tens of thousands of clones; nearly 95% were seen once. The source was PBMCs, collected at tuberculosis diagnosis. The origin of the receptors is an adult with tuberculosis. Both conserved end residues are part of each CDR3. Fields, in order: J gene, clone size, D gene, V gene, CDR3 protein, CDR3 DNA. D genes are given only for firm matches. Only some rows state a clone size, as once, few, many or a class for expanded clones.

J: TRBJ1-5; size: -; D: -; V: TRBV19; CDR3: CASSIDGEGYNQPQHF; DNA: TGTGCCAGTAGTATTGATGGCGAGGGTTACAATCAGCCCCAGCATTTT
J: TRBJ2-6; size: few; D: -; V: TRBV19; CDR3: CASRRGGTGANVLTF; DNA: TGTGCCAGTAGACGAGGAGGGACTGGGGCCAACGTCCTGACTTTC
J: TRBJ2-3; size: -; D: TRBD2; V: TRBV10-2; CDR3: CASSEYSSGRASTDTQYF; DNA: TGCGCCAGCAGTGAATACAGTAGCGGGAGGGCTAGCACAGATACGCAGTATTTT
J: TRBJ1-1; size: -; D: -; V: TRBV29-1; CDR3: CSTLDSSAMNTEAFF; DNA: TGCAGCACCCTAGACAGCAGCGCCATGAACACTGAAGCTTTCTTT
J: TRBJ2-5; size: -; D: -; V: TRBV6-1; CDR3: CASSDVGWQTQYF; DNA: TGTGCCAGCAGTGACGTGGGCTGGCAGACCCAGTACTTC
J: TRBJ2-3; size: -; D: TRBD2; V: TRBV6-4; CDR3: CASSRDLAGDADTQYF; DNA: TGTGCCAGCAGTAGGGACCTAGCGGGAGACGCAGATACGCAGTATTTT
J: TRBJ2-2; size: -; D: -; V: TRBV30; CDR3: CAWSETLTGELFF; DNA: TGTGCCTGGAGTGAGACTCTAACCGGGGAGCTGTTTTTT
J: TRBJ2-5; size: -; D: TRBD2; V: TRBV7-8; CDR3: CASSILAGEETQYF; DNA: TGTGCCAGCAGCATTCTAGCGGGTGAAGAGACCCAGTACTTC
J: TRBJ2-3; size: -; D: TRBD2; V: TRBV7-9; CDR3: CASSRTSGNTDTQYF; DNA: TGTGCCAGCAGCAGGACTAGCGGGAACACAGATACGCAGTATTTT
J: TRBJ2-7; size: -; D: TRBD2; V: TRBV9; CDR3: CASSVDGREAYEQYF; DNA: TGTGCCAGCAGCGTAGACGGACGGGAGGCCTACGAGCAGTACTTC
J: TRBJ2-7; size: -; D: TRBD2; V: TRBV5-4; CDR3: CASSPSGLAGSYEQYF; DNA: TGTGCCAGCAGCCCCTCGGGACTAGCGGGATCCTACGAGCAGTACTTC
J: TRBJ2-7; size: -; D: TRBD2; V: TRBV6-1; CDR3: CASSDRRTSSMYEQYF; DNA: TGTGCCAGCAGTGACCGGAGGACTAGCTCGATGTACGAGCAGTACTTC
J: TRBJ2-2; size: -; D: -; V: TRBV7-3; CDR3: CASSLNPPGSGGELFF; DNA: TGTGCCAGCAGCTTAAACCCCCCGGGGTCAGGCGGGGAGCTGTTTTTT
J: TRBJ2-2; size: -; D: TRBD2; V: TRBV14; CDR3: CASSRRHSGGSPGELFF; DNA: TGTGCCAGCAGCCGAAGGCATAGCGGGGGATCCCCCGGGGAGCTGTTTTTT
J: TRBJ2-1; size: -; D: TRBD2; V: TRBV28; CDR3: CASTIPLAGASYNEQFF; DNA: TGTGCCAGCACCATCCCCCTAGCGGGAGCTTCCTACAATGAGCAGTTCTTC
J: TRBJ1-2; size: -; D: -; V: TRBV11-2; CDR3: CASSPSESSWQGYTF; DNA: TGTGCCAGCAGCCCCTCGGAGTCCTCATGGCAGGGCTACACCTTC
J: TRBJ1-5; size: -; D: -; V: TRBV27; CDR3: CASSLLGQPQHF; DNA: TGTGCCAGCAGTTTATTGGGCCAGCCCCAGCATTTT
J: TRBJ1-3; size: once; D: -; V: TRBV5-6; CDR3: CASSLFLGPGNTIYF; DNA: TGTGCCAGCAGCTTGTTCCTGGGCCCTGGAAACACCATATATTTT
J: TRBJ2-7; size: -; D: TRBD1; V: TRBV5-4; CDR3: CASNPDRVPYEQYF; DNA: TGTGCCAGCAACCCGGACAGGGTCCCCTACGAGCAGTACTTC
J: TRBJ1-2; size: -; D: -; V: TRBV7-2; CDR3: CASSPSTGDGYTF; DNA: TGTGCCAGCAGCCCTTCGACGGGGGACGGCTACACCTTC
J: TRBJ2-1; size: -; D: TRBD2; V: TRBV7-8; CDR3: CASSSLAGGLAEQFF; DNA: TGTGCCAGCAGCTCCTTAGCGGGAGGGCTCGCTGAGCAGTTCTTC
J: TRBJ2-1; size: -; D: -; V: TRBV4-3; CDR3: CASSPGAGAWNEQFF; DNA: TGCGCCAGCAGCCCCGGCGCCGGAGCTTGGAATGAGCAGTTCTTC
J: TRBJ2-2; size: -; D: -; V: TRBV10-3; CDR3: CAISGTQGTGELFF; DNA: TGTGCCATCAGTGGGACTCAGGGGACCGGGGAGCTGTTTTTT
J: TRBJ1-2; size: -; D: TRBD1; V: TRBV9; CDR3: CASSVSGQPSHYGYTF; DNA: TGTGCCAGCAGCGTCTCGGGACAGCCCTCCCACTATGGCTACACCTTC
J: TRBJ2-7; size: -; D: TRBD2; V: TRBV19; CDR3: CASSIVPSGDYEQYF; DNA: TGTGCCAGTAGTATCGTCCCTAGCGGCGACTACGAGCAGTACTTC
J: TRBJ2-7; size: -; D: TRBD2; V: TRBV6-6; CDR3: CASSYSGTSASYEQYF; DNA: TGTGCCAGCAGTTACTCGGGGACTAGCGCCTCCTACGAGCAGTACTTC
J: TRBJ1-2; size: -; D: -; V: TRBV4-2; CDR3: CASSQDLVGGYTF; DNA: TGTGCCAGCAGCCAAGATCTGGTCGGTGGCTACACCTTC
J: TRBJ1-2; size: -; D: TRBD1; V: TRBV5-4; CDR3: CASSLRDRLYGYTF; DNA: TGTGCCAGCAGCTTGCGGGACAGACTGTATGGCTACACCTTC
J: TRBJ1-1; size: -; D: -; V: TRBV6-6; CDR3: CASSPSRGITEAFF; DNA: TGTGCCAGCAGCCCCAGCAGGGGAATCACTGAAGCTTTCTTT
J: TRBJ1-1; size: -; D: TRBD1; V: TRBV19; CDR3: CASSKRQGATEAFF; DNA: TGTGCCAGTAGTAAACGACAGGGGGCCACTGAAGCTTTCTTT
J: TRBJ2-3; size: -; D: -; V: TRBV4-2; CDR3: CASSQEAVPRTDTQYF; DNA: TGTGCCAGCAGCCAGGAAGCGGTCCCTCGGACAGATACGCAGTATTTT
J: TRBJ1-1; size: few; D: -; V: TRBV30; CDR3: CAWSDSFLFFF; DNA: TGTGCCTGGAGTGACTCCTTCTTGTTTTTCTTT
J: TRBJ2-6; size: -; D: TRBD2; V: TRBV5-1; CDR3: CASSPSMGGYSGANVLTF; DNA: TGCGCCAGCAGCCCCTCGATGGGGGGGTATTCTGGGGCCAACGTCCTGACTTTC
J: TRBJ1-2; size: -; D: -; V: TRBV6-5; CDR3: CASRRTASYGYTF; DNA: TGTGCCAGCAGGAGGACAGCCTCCTATGGCTACACCTTC
J: TRBJ1-2; size: -; D: -; V: TRBV7-9; CDR3: CASRGKQDRRTNYGYTF; DNA: TGTGCCAGCAGGGGTAAACAGGACCGACGTACTAACTATGGCTACACCTTC
J: TRBJ2-5; size: -; D: TRBD1; V: TRBV25-1; CDR3: CASSESMVGRGQETQYF; DNA: TGTGCCAGCAGTGAATCGATGGTCGGCAGGGGGCAAGAGACCCAGTACTTC
J: TRBJ1-5; size: -; D: -; V: TRBV28; CDR3: CASSLGRTGLVDQPQHF; DNA: TGTGCCAGCAGTTTGGGTCGTACAGGCTTAGTTGATCAGCCCCAGCATTTT
J: TRBJ1-5; size: -; D: -; V: TRBV6-1; CDR3: CASSERTAGTYQPQHF; DNA: TGTGCCAGCAGTGAAAGGACAGCGGGGACCTATCAGCCCCAGCATTTT
J: TRBJ2-7; size: -; D: -; V: TRBV27; CDR3: CASSFGKGYEQYF; DNA: TGTGCCAGCAGTTTCGGTAAGGGGTACGAGCAGTACTTC
J: TRBJ2-1; size: once; D: TRBD2; V: TRBV10-2; CDR3: CASSQPGLAYNEQFF; DNA: TGCGCCAGCAGCCAACCGGGACTAGCGTACAATGAGCAGTTCTTC
J: TRBJ2-7; size: -; D: TRBD1; V: TRBV6-6; CDR3: CASSKQGGAAYEQYF; DNA: TGTGCCAGCAGCAAACAGGGGGGTGCCGCCTACGAGCAGTACTTC
J: TRBJ2-1; size: -; D: TRBD2; V: TRBV7-9; CDR3: CASSLARGTSGRKKNEQFF; DNA: TGTGCCAGCAGCTTAGCGCGGGGGACTAGCGGGAGAAAGAAGAATGAGCAGTTCTTC
J: TRBJ1-2; size: -; D: -; V: TRBV21-1; CDR3: CASSKGDSRDGGYTF; DNA: TGTGCCAGCAGCAAAGGAGATAGCAGGGATGGGGGCTACACCTTC
J: TRBJ1-4; size: -; D: TRBD1; V: TRBV2; CDR3: CASSGTGNEKLFF; DNA: TGTGCCAGCTCGGGGACAGGCAATGAAAAACTGTTTTTT
J: TRBJ2-7; size: -; D: TRBD2; V: TRBV5-5; CDR3: CASSLEGLAGFQQYF; DNA: TGTGCCAGCAGCTTGGAGGGACTAGCGGGATTTCAGCAGTACTTC
J: TRBJ1-4; size: -; D: -; V: TRBV18; CDR3: CASSPQTSDEKLFF; DNA: TGTGCCAGCTCACCACAGACTTCGGATGAAAAACTGTTTTTT
J: TRBJ1-6; size: -; D: TRBD1; V: TRBV6-5; CDR3: CASCYRDRANNSPLHF; DNA: TGTGCCAGCTGTTACCGGGACAGGGCCAATAATTCACCCCTCCACTTT
J: TRBJ2-2; size: -; D: TRBD2; V: TRBV6-1; CDR3: CASSVAGGLTGELFF; DNA: TGTGCCAGCAGCGTAGCGGGAGGCCTCACCGGGGAGCTGTTTTTT
J: TRBJ2-1; size: -; D: -; V: TRBV7-6; CDR3: CASSSYRSSHEQFF; DNA: TGTGCCAGCAGCTCCTACCGTAGTTCCCATGAGCAGTTCTTC
J: TRBJ1-2; size: -; D: -; V: TRBV10-3; CDR3: CAISEDRRGNYGYTF; DNA: TGTGCCATCAGTGAGGACAGGAGAGGTAACTATGGCTACACCTTC
J: TRBJ2-1; size: -; D: TRBD2; V: TRBV7-2; CDR3: CASSLDVGGNEQFF; DNA: TGTGCCAGCAGCTTAGATGTGGGGGGGAATGAGCAGTTCTTC